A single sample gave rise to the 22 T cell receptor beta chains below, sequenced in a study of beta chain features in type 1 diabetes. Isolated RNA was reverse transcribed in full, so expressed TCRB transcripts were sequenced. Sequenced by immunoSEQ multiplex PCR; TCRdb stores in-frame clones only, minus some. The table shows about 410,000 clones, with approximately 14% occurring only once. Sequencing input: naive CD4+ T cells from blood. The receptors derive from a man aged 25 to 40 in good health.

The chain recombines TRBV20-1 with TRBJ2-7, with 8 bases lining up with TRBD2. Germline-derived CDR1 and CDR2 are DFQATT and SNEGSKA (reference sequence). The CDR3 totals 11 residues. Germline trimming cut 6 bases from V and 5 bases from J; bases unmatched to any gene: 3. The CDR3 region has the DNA TGCAGTGCCGGGACTAGTGACGAGCAGTACGTC. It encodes CSAGTSDEQYV.

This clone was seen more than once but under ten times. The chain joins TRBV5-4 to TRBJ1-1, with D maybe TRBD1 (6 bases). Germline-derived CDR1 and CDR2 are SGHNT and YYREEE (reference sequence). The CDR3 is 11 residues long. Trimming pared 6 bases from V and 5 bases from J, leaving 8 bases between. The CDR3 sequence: CASKGGTEAFF. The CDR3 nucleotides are TGTGCCAGCAAAGGGGGGACTGAAGCTTTCTTT.

The CDR3 reads CAISEYRVLDEQYF. The CDR3 DNA reads TGTGCCATCAGTGAGTACAGGGTGTTAGACGAGCAGTACTTC. This chain uses TRBV10-3 with TRBJ2-7; the D gene is possibly TRBD1 (6 bases). Germline CDR1 and CDR2: ENHRY and SYGVKD. This CDR3 has 14 amino acids. The germline V and J ends were trimmed by 1 base and 5 bases, with 12 bases remaining between them.

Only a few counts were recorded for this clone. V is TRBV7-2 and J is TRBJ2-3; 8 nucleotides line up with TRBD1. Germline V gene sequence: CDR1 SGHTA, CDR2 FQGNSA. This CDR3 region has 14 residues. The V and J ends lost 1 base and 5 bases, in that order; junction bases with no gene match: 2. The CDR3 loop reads CASSLETGVDTQYF. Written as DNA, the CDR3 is TGTGCCAGCAGCTTAGAGACAGGGGTAGATACGCAGTATTTT.

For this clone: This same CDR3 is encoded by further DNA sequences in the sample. CDR3 nucleotide sequence: TGCAGCGTTGAGGGCCGGATGAACACTGAAGCTTTCTTT. Encoded protein: CSVEGRMNTEAFF. The rearrangement joins TRBV29-1 to TRBJ1-1; D remains ambiguous. The V and J ends lost 3 bases and 0 bases respectively, with 8 bases between them. Germline V gene lookup returns CDR1 SQVTM and CDR2 ANQGSEA. This CDR3 spans 13 amino acids.

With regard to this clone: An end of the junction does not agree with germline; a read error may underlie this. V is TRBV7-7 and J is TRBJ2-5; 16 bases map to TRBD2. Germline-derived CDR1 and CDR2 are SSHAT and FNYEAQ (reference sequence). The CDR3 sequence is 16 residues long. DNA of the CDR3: TGTGCTAGCAGCGGGACTAGCGGGAGGGGGCAAGAGACCCAGTACTTC. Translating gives CASSGTSGRGQETQYF.

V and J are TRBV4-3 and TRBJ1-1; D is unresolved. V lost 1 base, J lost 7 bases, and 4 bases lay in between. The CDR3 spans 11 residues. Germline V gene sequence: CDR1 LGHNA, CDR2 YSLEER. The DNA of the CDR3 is TGCGCCAGCAGCCAAGGTATTGAAGCTTTCTTT. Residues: CASSQGIEAFF.

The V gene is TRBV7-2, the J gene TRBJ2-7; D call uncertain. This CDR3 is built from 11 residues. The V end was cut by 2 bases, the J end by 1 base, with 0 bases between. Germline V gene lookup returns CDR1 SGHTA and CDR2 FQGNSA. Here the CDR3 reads CASSLSYEQYV. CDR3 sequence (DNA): TGTGCCAGCAGCTTATCCTACGAGCAGTACGTC.

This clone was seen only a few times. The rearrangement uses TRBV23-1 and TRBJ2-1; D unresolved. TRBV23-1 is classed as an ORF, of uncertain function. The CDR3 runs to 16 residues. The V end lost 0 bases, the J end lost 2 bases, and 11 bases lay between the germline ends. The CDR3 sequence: CASSQSRNGTYNEQFF. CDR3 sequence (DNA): TGCGCCAGCAGTCAATCTCGTAACGGAACCTACAATGAGCAGTTCTTC.

CDR3 loop: CASSVLGSGTDTQYF. The CDR3 DNA sequence: TGTGCCAGCAGTGTATTAGGATCAGGCACAGATACGCAGTATTTT. This chain links TRBV6-5 with TRBJ2-3; D is ambiguous. Trimming stripped 5 bases from V and 1 base from J, with 13 bases between. Germline-derived CDR1 and CDR2 are MNHEY and SVGAGI. The CDR3 is made up of 15 amino acids.

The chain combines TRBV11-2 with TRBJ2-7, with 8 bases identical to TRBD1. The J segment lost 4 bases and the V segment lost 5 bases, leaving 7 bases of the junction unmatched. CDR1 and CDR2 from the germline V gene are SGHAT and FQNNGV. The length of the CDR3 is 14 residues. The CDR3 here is CASSIGQGVYEQYF. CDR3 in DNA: TGTGCCAGCAGCATCGGACAGGGTGTGTACGAGCAGTACTTC.

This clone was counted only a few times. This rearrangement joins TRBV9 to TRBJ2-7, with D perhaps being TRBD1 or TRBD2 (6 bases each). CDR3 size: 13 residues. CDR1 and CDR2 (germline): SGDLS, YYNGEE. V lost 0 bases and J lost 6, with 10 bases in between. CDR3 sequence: CASSVVGGSEQYF. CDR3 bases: TGTGCCAGCAGCGTAGTCGGGGGCAGCGAGCAGTACTTC.

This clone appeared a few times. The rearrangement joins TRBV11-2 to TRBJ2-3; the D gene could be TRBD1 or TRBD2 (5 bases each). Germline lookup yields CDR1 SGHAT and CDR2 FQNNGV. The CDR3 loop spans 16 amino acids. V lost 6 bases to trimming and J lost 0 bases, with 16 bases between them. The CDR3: CASRLTRDGSTDTQYF. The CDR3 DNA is TGTGCCAGCAGACTCACCCGGGACGGTAGCACAGATACGCAGTATTTT.

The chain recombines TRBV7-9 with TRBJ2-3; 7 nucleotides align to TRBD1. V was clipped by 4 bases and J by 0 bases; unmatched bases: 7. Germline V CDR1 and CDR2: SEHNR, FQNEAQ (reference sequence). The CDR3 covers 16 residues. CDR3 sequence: CASSSRTGASTDTQYF. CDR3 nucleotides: TGTGCCAGCAGCTCGAGGACAGGTGCTAGCACAGATACGCAGTATTTT.

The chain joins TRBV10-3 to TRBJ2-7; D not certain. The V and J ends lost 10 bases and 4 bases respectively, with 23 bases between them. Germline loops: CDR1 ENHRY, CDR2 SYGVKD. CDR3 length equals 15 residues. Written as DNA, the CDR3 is TGTGCCACCATGCCTTATGCGTACGGCCTTTACGAGCAGTACGTC. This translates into CATMPYAYGLYEQYV.

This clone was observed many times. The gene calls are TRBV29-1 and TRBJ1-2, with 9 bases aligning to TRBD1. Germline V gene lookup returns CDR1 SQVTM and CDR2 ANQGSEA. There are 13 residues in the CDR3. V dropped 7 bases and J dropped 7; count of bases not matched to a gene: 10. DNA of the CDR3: TGCAGCGCACAGGGGGCGCGAGTCGGTGGCTACACCTTC. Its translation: CSAQGARVGGYTF.

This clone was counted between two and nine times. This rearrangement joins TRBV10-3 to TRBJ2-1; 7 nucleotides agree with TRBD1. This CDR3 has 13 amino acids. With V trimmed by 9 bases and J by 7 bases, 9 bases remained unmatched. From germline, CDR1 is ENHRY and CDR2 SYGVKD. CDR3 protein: CAIQGDSENEQFF. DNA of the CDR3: TGTGCCATTCAGGGGGATTCGGAGAATGAGCAGTTCTTC.

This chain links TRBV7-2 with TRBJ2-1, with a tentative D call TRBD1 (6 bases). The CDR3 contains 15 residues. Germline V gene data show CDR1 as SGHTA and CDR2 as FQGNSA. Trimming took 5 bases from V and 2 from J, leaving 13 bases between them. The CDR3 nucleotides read TGTGCCAGCAGCCGCGGCCAGGGGACCTACAATGAGCAGTTCTTC. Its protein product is CASSRGQGTYNEQFF.

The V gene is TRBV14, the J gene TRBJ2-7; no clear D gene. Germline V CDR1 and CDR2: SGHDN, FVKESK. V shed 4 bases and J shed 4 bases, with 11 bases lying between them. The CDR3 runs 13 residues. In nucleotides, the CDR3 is TGTGCCAGCAGCCGGGGTCGGAATTACGAGCAGTACTTC. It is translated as CASSRGRNYEQYF.

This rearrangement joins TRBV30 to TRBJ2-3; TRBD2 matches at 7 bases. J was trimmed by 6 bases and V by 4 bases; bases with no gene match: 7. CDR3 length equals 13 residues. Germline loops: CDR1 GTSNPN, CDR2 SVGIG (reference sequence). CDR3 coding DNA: TGTGCCTGGAAGGCGGGAGAATGGGATACGCAGTATTTT. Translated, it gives CAWKAGEWDTQYF. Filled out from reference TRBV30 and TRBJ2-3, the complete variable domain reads SQTIHQWPATLVQPVGSPLSLECTVEGTSNPNLYWYRQAAGRGLQLLFYSVGIGQISSEVPQNLSASRPQDRQFILSSKKLLLSDSGFYLCAWKAGEWDTQYFGPGTRLTVL.

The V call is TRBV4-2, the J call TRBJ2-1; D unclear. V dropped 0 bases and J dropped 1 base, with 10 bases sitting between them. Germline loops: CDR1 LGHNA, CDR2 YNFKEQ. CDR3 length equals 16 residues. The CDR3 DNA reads TGTGCCAGCAGCCAAGAAGTCGGTGGGTCCTACAATGAGCAGTTCTTC. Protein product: CASSQEVGGSYNEQFF.

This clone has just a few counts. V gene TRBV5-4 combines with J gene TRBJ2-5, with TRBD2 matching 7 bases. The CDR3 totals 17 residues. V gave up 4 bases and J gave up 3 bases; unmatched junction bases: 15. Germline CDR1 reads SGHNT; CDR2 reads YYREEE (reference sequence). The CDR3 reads CASSRPTSAPSEETQYF. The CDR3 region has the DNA TGTGCCAGCAGCCGACCTACTAGCGCGCCTTCGGAAGAGACCCAGTACTTC.